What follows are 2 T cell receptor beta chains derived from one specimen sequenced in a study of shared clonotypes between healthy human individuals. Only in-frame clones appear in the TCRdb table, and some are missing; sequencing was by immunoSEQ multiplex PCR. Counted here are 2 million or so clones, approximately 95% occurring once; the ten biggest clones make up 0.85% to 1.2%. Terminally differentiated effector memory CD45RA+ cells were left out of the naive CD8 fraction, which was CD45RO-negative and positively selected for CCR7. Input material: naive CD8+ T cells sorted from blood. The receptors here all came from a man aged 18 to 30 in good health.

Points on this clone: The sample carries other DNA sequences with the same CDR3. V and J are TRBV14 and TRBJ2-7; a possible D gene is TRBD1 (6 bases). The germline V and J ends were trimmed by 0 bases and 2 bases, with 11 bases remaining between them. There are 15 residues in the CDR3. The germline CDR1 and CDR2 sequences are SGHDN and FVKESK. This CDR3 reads CASSQEPGHTYEQYF. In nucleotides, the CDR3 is TGTGCCAGCAGCCAAGAGCCGGGACACACCTACGAGCAGTACTTC.

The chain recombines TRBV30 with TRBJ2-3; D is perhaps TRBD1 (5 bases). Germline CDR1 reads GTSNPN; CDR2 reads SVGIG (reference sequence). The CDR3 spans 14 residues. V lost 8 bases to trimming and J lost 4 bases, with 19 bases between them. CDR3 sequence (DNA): TGTGCCGCGGAGAAGGGGTTCAGGCCAGATACGCAGTATTTT. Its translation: CAAEKGFRPDTQYF.